This T cell receptor beta chain was recorded in a study of blood T cell repertoires in COVID-19 (dated by TCRdb to about 2020). About the full investigation: Samples covering the acute and convalescent phases of COVID-19 were provided by collaborators in the United States, Italy and Spain. The prospective study material was composed of cDNA or gDNA derived from T cells, B-cell-depleted T cells, or PBMCs. Deeply sampled blood TCRbeta repertoires from subjects exposed to, actively infected with, or recovered from COVID-19 were included in the dataset. The repertoires were released in a freely available public database meant as a resource for research on the immune response to SARS-CoV-2. Samples came from the ongoing ImmuneRACE study (first 160 participants) plus 1,254 subjects from 6 global collaborators. Nearly every sample came with metadata listing a de-identified subject ID, COVID-19 status, age in years and sex. Where HLA class I and class II types were available, the types were taken from metadata supplied by the sample provider, not from assay-based typing.

Concerning this clone itself: Its antigen remains unidentified. One base away there is no much larger clone; base qualities are not given.

V is pruned by 1 base and J by 4 bases, leaving 4 bases of the junction without a gene match. There are 16 amino acids in the CDR3, from cysteine to phenylalanine inclusive. The entry retains the CDR3 DNA only, 48 bases that are in frame from base 1. As encoded in the germline V gene (reference sequence), CDR1 is LGHDT while CDR2 is YNNKEL. Study-level results and caveats: Clinical and demographic metadata were provided uncurated, with the amount varying by source and participant.

TCRbeta CDR3 regions were amplified from genomic DNA by means of the immunoSEQ Assay, a bias-controlled multiplex PCR. Turning to the authors' computational methods: The number of nucleated cells in each sample was estimated by amplification of reference gene primers within the assay. To quantify the absolute abundance of each unique TCRbeta CDR3 rearrangement, sequence reads were collapsed and filtered. Productive Simpson clonality was computed per sample as the square root of Simpson's diversity index over productive rearrangements. TCRdb took this table from immuneACCESS and kept in-frame rearrangements with V and J called. Such tables lack part of the clones; where checked against another copy, unresolved V genes explain under half of the gap, and the rest is unexplained. V, J and clone size derive from that table, while D and trimming were established from the DNA sequence. The sample table lists about 86,000 clones, roughly 84% of them with a count of one. Of the sample, roughly 32% falls within the top ten clones.

Each collaborating institution followed its own protocols to collect whole blood in K2EDTA tubes. Collaborator samples were shipped for TCRbeta analysis as frozen whole blood, isolated PBMCs, or DNA extracted from either sample type. This receptor was taken from a woman of 80 years or more with active or convalescent COVID-19. The chain joins TRBV3-1 (or the pseudogene TRBV3-2) to TRBJ2-1; the central 10 bases match TRBD2. The material sequenced was peripheral blood. The nucleotide sequence is TGTGCCAGCAGCCAAGTTAGGACTAGCGGATACAATGAGCAGTTCTTC. This is translated as CASSQVRTSGYNEQFF.